This T cell receptor beta chain was recorded in a study of long-term antiretroviral therapy in people with HIV. This CDR3 is built from 12 residues. V shed 3 bases and J shed 8 bases, with 13 bases lying between them. Germline CDR1 SQVTM, CDR2 ANQGSEA. They ran version v3.0 of the immunoSEQ assay at survey level. In sequencing, roughly 40,000-55,000 T-cell genomes per sample were targeted. The assay was immunoSEQ multiplex PCR, and TCRdb's table has in-frame clones only and misses some. The sample lists 24,000 or so clones; more than 85% were seen once. The gene calls are TRBV29-1 and TRBJ1-2, with a weak D call TRBD1 (5 bases). Sample: unsorted PBMCs, taken 1.9 years after starting antiretroviral therapy. This clonotype was obtained from a woman younger than 45 with HIV. CDR3 DNA: TGCAGCGTTGAGGGGCAGGGTGGCGGCTACACCTTC. Translated: CSVEGQGGGYTF.